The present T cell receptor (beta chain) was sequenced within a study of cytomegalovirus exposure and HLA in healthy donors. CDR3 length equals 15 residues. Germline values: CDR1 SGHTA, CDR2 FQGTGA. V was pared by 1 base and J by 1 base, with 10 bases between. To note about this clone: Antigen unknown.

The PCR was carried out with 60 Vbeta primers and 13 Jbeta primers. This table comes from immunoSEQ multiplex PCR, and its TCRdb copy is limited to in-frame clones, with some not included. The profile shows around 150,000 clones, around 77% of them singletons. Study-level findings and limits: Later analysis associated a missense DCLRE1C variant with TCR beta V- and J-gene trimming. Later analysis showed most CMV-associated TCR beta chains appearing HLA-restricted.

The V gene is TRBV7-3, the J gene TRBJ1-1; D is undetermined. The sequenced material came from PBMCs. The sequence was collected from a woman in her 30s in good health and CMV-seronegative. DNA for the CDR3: TGTGCCAGCAGCTTAATCGCTGTGAGGAACACTGAAGCTTTCTTT. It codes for CASSLIAVRNTEAFF. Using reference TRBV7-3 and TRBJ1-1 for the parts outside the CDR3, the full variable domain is GAGVSQTPSNKVTEKGKYVELRCDPISGHTALYWYRQSLGQGPEFLIYFQGTGAADDSGLPNDRFFAVRPEGSVSTLKIQRTERGDSAVYLCASSLIAVRNTEAFFGQGTRLTVV.